These T cell receptor beta chains were read from a single sample in a study of shared T cell receptors in the human thymus. Assay used: immunoSEQ multiplex PCR; TCRdb lists only in-frame clones, some missing. The sample contains hundreds of thousands of clones, around 87% of which appear only once. The sample also formed part of further work on human thymus T cells.

Input material: thymocytes. These receptors all come from a boy younger than two with a congenital heart defect. The CDR3 runs from the conserved cysteine through the conserved F or W. Each record gives: CDR3 protein, CDR3 DNA, V gene, D gene, clone size, J gene. The D gene is left open where the match is weak. Only some rows state a clone size, as once, few, many or a class for expanded clones.

CASSQGGPQTGLNTEAFF TGTGCCAGCAGCCAGGGGGGTCCACAAACAGGGCTGAACACTGAAGCTTTCTTT TRBV11-2 TRBD1 NA TRBJ1-1
CASAWSVGCNEQFF TGTGCCAGCGCGTGGAGTGTTGGGTGCAATGAGCAGTTCTTC TRBV6-5 NA NA TRBJ2-1
CASSQGNWTSPGETQYF TGCGCCAGCAGCCAAGGAAACTGGACTAGCCCGGGAGAGACCCAGTACTTC TRBV4-1 TRBD2 NA TRBJ2-5
CATSRGGGGRGPYSNQPQHF TGTGCCACCAGCAGAGGTGGTGGTGGCAGGGGGCCCTATAGCAATCAGCCCCAGCATTTT TRBV15 TRBD1 NA TRBJ1-5
CASSSVLTEAFF TGTGCCAGCAGCTCCGTTTTAACTGAAGCTTTCTTT TRBV7-9 NA NA TRBJ1-1
CAINRYRLAEQFF TGTGCCATCAATCGGTACAGACTAGCGGAGCAGTTCTTC TRBV10-3 TRBD2 NA TRBJ2-1
CASSQPDREGTNQPQHF TGTGCCAGCAGCCAACCCGACAGGGAAGGGACCAATCAGCCCCAGCATTTT TRBV7-2 TRBD1 NA TRBJ1-5
CANSSRDIKSEGTQYF TGTGCCAACAGTTCCCGGGACATCAAATCGGAAGGGACCCAGTACTTC TRBV28 NA NA TRBJ2-5
CAIREYSGGYNEQFF TGTGCCATCAGGGAATATAGCGGGGGCTACAATGAGCAGTTCTTC TRBV10-3 TRBD2 few TRBJ2-1
CASRGFGASTDTQYF TGTGCCAGCCGCGGTTTCGGTGCTAGCACAGATACGCAGTATTTT TRBV2 NA NA TRBJ2-3
CASSQAVAGPGNTIYF TGTGCCAGCAGCCAAGCGGTTGCGGGGCCTGGAAACACCATATATTTT TRBV14 NA few TRBJ1-3
CASSYDRGPQETQYF TGCGCCAGCAGCTACGACAGGGGTCCCCAAGAGACCCAGTACTTC TRBV10-1 TRBD1 NA TRBJ2-5
CASSLEFRVNFSGNTIYF TGTGCCAGCAGCTTAGAGTTTCGGGTTAACTTCTCTGGAAACACCATATATTTT TRBV7-2 NA NA TRBJ1-3
CASSPRTGPVDTQYF TGCGCCAGCAGCCCGAGGACAGGGCCGGTGGATACGCAGTATTTT TRBV4-3 TRBD1 NA TRBJ2-3
CASSFPLTSGTYTDTQYF TGCGCCAGCAGCTTCCCCCTCACTAGCGGGACTTACACAGATACGCAGTATTTT TRBV5-1 TRBD2 NA TRBJ2-3
CASKIRLDSGMQYF TGCGCCAGCAAAATCAGGTTAGATAGCGGGATGCAGTACTTC TRBV10-2 TRBD2 NA TRBJ2-7
CSASPGGTEAFF TGCAGCGCTAGCCCAGGGGGCACTGAAGCTTTCTTT TRBV29-1 TRBD1 NA TRBJ1-1
CASSLKTELWDF TGTGCCAGCAGTTTAAAGACAGAATTATGGGACTTC TRBV28 NA NA TRBJ2-7
CASSLGTTSYNEQFF TGTGCCAGCAGCTTAGGGACAACCTCCTACAATGAGCAGTTCTTC TRBV7-9 NA NA TRBJ2-1
CASIPIYEQYF TGTGCCAGCATCCCTATCTACGAGCAGTACTTC TRBV5-8 NA NA TRBJ2-7
CATAWAGAGVQETQYF TGTGCCACCGCATGGGCTGGGGCAGGGGTCCAAGAGACCCAGTACTTC TRBV15 NA NA TRBJ2-5
CASSDREGTGELFF TGCGCCAGCAGTGACCGAGAGGGTACCGGGGAGCTGTTTTTT TRBV10-1 NA NA TRBJ2-2
CASSHRDRGLNEQFF TGTGCCAGCAGCCACCGGGACAGAGGCCTTAATGAGCAGTTCTTC TRBV28 TRBD1 NA TRBJ2-1
CASSAHCNGTSDSYEQYF TGTGCCAGCAGCGCCCACTGTAACGGGACTAGCGACTCCTACGAGCAGTACTTC TRBV9 TRBD2 NA TRBJ2-7
CASSPDSDGQPQHF TGTGCCAGCAGCCCCGACAGTGACGGTCAGCCCCAGCATTTT TRBV7-8 NA NA TRBJ1-5
CASSLGGDQSTDTQYF TGCGCCAGCAGCTTGGGGGGGGATCAAAGCACAGATACGCAGTATTTT TRBV5-1 NA NA TRBJ2-3
CASSPLGGTSGGETQYF TGTGCCAGCAGCCCTTTAGGGGGGACTAGCGGGGGAGAGACCCAGTACTTC TRBV7-9 TRBD2 NA TRBJ2-5
CASSPSPDRKGTGSHNYGYTF TGTGCCAGCAGTCCTAGCCCCGACAGGAAAGGTACTGGTAGTCATAACTATGGCTACACCTTC TRBV28 NA NA TRBJ1-2
CASSRTMDRWGIDEQFF TGTGCCAGCTCACGCACCATGGACAGGTGGGGTATTGATGAGCAGTTCTTC TRBV18 TRBD1 NA TRBJ2-1
CASSRDRVGDTQYF TGTGCCAGCAGCCGGGACAGGGTCGGCGATACGCAGTATTTT TRBV2 TRBD1 NA TRBJ2-3
CASSPRRDTGHEQYF TGTGCCAGCAGCCCCCGCCGGGACACCGGCCACGAGCAGTACTTC TRBV7-9 NA NA TRBJ2-7
CASSLFDRGASKNIQYF TGTGCCAGCAGCTTGTTCGACAGGGGGGCGTCCAAAAACATTCAGTACTTC TRBV5-4 TRBD1 once TRBJ2-4